Each of the 21 T cell receptor beta chains below was sequenced from the same sample in a study of spatial heterogeneity in lung cancer. The time point was: sample taken at primary tumor resection. Unsorted whole RNA from tumor, nontumor lung or frozen PBMC underwent sequencing. TCRdb used MiXCR to reprocess the 5' RACE reads, holding one entry per CDR3 protein. Among some 15,000 distinct CDR3 sequences listed, approximately 10% were seen once. The input for sequencing was PBMCs, taken at surgery. The receptors were gathered from a female donor with early-stage non-small cell lung cancer.

This sequence joins TRBV5-1 and TRBJ2-5, with D uncertain. This CDR3 comprises 12 residues. Trimming removed 3 bases at V and 5 bases at J, with 8 bases between. Per germline, CDR1 SGHRS and CDR2 YFSETQ. CDR3 nucleotides: TGCGCCAGCAGCTGGGAAGATGAGACCCAGTACTTC. This encodes CASSWEDETQYF. Supplemented by reference TRBV5-1 and TRBJ2-5, the full variable domain reads KAGVTQTPRYLIKTRGQQVTLSCSPISGHRSVSWYQQTPGQGLQFLFEYFSETQRNKGNFPGRFSGRQFSNSRSEMNVSTLELGDSALYLCASSWEDETQYFGPGTRLLVL.

At least ten counts were recorded for this clonotype. This chain links TRBV29-1 with TRBJ2-7; D might be TRBD1 or TRBD2, each matching 6 bases. This CDR3 is 14 amino acids long. CDR1 SQVTM and CDR2 ANQGSEA come from the germline V gene. With 4 bases removed from V and 0 bases from J, the gap between germline ends came to 13 bases. The CDR3 sequence: CSVGVGGSSYEQYF. CDR3 DNA: TGCAGCGTTGGGGTAGGGGGGAGCTCCTACGAGCAGTACTTC.

This clonotype was recorded many times. The V and J genes are TRBV2 and TRBJ2-1; TRBD2 agrees at 8 bases. The V gene end was trimmed by 5 bases and the J gene end by 3 bases; junction bases not matched to a gene: 9. The CDR3 spans 16 residues. CDR1 and CDR2 (germline): SNHLY, FYNNEI. The CDR3 region is CASSPWWSGGYNEQFF. The DNA for the CDR3 is TGTGCCAGCAGTCCGTGGTGGAGCGGGGGCTACAATGAGCAGTTCTTC.

In this sample, this clonotype turned up many times. This chain uses TRBV19 with TRBJ1-5; TRBD1 agrees at 9 bases. Germline CDR1 LNHDA, CDR2 SQIVND (reference sequence). The CDR3 loop spans 15 amino acids. V shed 3 bases and J 4 bases; nucleotides not matched to a gene: 4. The CDR3 DNA sequence: TGTGCCAGTAGTATCCGGACAGGGGCAAATCAGCCCCAGCATTTT. It encodes CASSIRTGANQPQHF.

In its sample, this clonotype was seen a few times. The junction differs from germline at one of its ends, possibly a read error. The CDR3 loop reads CGAGGLYGYTF. Here the CDR3 DNA reads TGTGGTGCAGGGGGCCTCTATGGCTACACCTTC. The chain has TRBV29-1 and TRBJ1-2; 8 bases fit TRBD1. CDR1 and CDR2 (germline): SQVTM, ANQGSEA. The CDR3 runs 11 residues. Together with reference TRBV29-1 and TRBJ1-2, the CDR3 gives the full variable domain: SAVISQKPSRDICQRGTSLTIQCQVDSQVTMMFWYRQQPGQSLTLIATANQGSEATYESGFVIDKFPISRPNLTFSTLTVSNMSPEDSSIYLCGAGGLYGYTFGSGTRLTVV.

The table lists this clonotype with many counts. The chain recombines TRBV2 with TRBJ2-3; a possible D gene is TRBD2 (6 bases). CDR1 is SNHLY, CDR2 FYNNEI, per germline. The V end was cut by 11 bases, the J end by 4 bases, with 19 bases between. The CDR3 has 14 amino acids. CDR3: CAAGGVASPDTQYF. CDR3 in DNA: TGTGCCGCCGGCGGGGTAGCCAGCCCAGATACGCAGTATTTT.

This clonotype was found many times. The chain carries TRBV5-1 and TRBJ1-1; D uncertain. V was cut by 0 bases and J by 0 bases, with 12 bases left in between. Per germline, CDR1 SGHRS and CDR2 YFSETQ. The CDR3 has 16 residues. CDR3 protein: CASSLVGGRMNTEAFF. In nucleotides, the CDR3 is TGCGCCAGCAGCTTGGTGGGAGGGAGGATGAACACTGAAGCTTTCTTT.

This clonotype was found many times. This chain links TRBV7-3 with TRBJ2-2; 14 bases fit TRBD2. Unmatched junction bases numbered 6, after V lost 5 bases and J lost 7 bases. The germline gives CDR1 SGHTA, CDR2 FQGTGA. The CDR3 is made up of 16 amino acids. The CDR3 loop is CASSPGTSGGVGELFF. CDR3 DNA sequence: TGTGCCAGCAGCCCTGGGACTAGCGGGGGTGTCGGGGAGCTGTTTTTT.

This clonotype was counted ten times or more. This CDR3 reads CAISKDSNQPQHF. CDR3 coding DNA: TGTGCCATCAGTAAGGATAGCAATCAGCCCCAGCATTTT. This chain uses TRBV10-3 with TRBJ1-5; D not resolved. The ends were cut back, 5 bases at V and 0 bases at J, with 5 bases in the middle. The CDR3 extends over 13 amino acids. The V gene's germline CDR1 is ENHRY and CDR2 SYGVKD.

This clonotype was recorded a few times. The chain employs TRBV20-1 and TRBJ2-7; 7 positions agree with TRBD2. Germline V gives CDR1 DFQATT, CDR2 SNEGSKA (reference sequence). V gave up 6 bases and J gave up 3 bases; unmatched junction bases: 8. The CDR3 is made up of 13 amino acids. The chain's CDR3 is CSARGGSHYEQYF. The CDR3 DNA reads as TGCAGTGCCCGAGGCGGGAGCCACTACGAGCAGTACTTC.

At least ten counts were recorded for this clonotype. V and J are TRBV5-1 and TRBJ1-1; 7 positions agree with TRBD1. Unmatched junction bases numbered 5, after V lost 3 bases and J lost 3 bases. This CDR3 has 14 amino acids. Germline CDR1 and CDR2: SGHRS and YFSETQ. CDR3 sequence (DNA): TGCGCCAGCAGCTCGGGACAGCTAGACACTGAAGCTTTCTTT. Translated, it gives CASSSGQLDTEAFF.

This clonotype was seen more than once but under ten times. The rearrangement uses TRBV6-5 and TRBJ1-5, with D hard to call. The CDR3 length is 13 residues. V dropped 0 bases and J dropped 6 bases, with 6 bases sitting between them. Germline CDR1 is MNHEY and CDR2 is SVGAGI. The CDR3 spells CASSYSGLQPQHF. The CDR3 nucleotides are TGTGCCAGCAGTTACTCAGGGCTTCAGCCCCAGCATTTT.

Ten or more counts support this clonotype. Relative to the germline gene, one junction end is altered; a read error may explain this. The chain recombines TRBV5-1 with TRBJ2-2; perhaps TRBD1 as D (6 bases). The CDR3 contains 15 residues. Germline V CDR1 and CDR2: SGHRS, YFSETQ. CDR3 nucleotide sequence: TGCGTCAGCAGCTTGGGACACCGGAACACCGGGGAGCTGTTTTTT. Residues: CVSSLGHRNTGELFF.

This clonotype was picked up many times. The V and J genes are TRBV30 and TRBJ1-2; no clear D gene. This CDR3 is 14 amino acids long. Trimming took 0 bases from V and 2 from J, leaving 10 bases between them. Per germline, CDR1 GTSNPN and CDR2 SVGIG (reference sequence). The CDR3 DNA is TGTGCCTGGAGTGTAAACCCCAGGAACTATGGCTACACCTTC. Translated: CAWSVNPRNYGYTF.

This clonotype was counted many times. The J gene is TRBJ2-1, the V gene TRBV12-3 or TRBV12-4; TRBD2 matches at 12 bases. Germline trimming cut 4 bases from V and 9 bases from J; bases unmatched to any gene: 4. The CDR3 runs 14 residues. The CDR3 here is CASSSSGGAGEQFF. DNA of the CDR3: TGTGCCAGCAGTTCTAGCGGGGGGGCCGGTGAGCAGTTCTTC.

The chain combines TRBV5-1 with TRBJ2-2; 12 bases are shared with TRBD2. Trimming at V came to 2 bases and at J to 3 bases, leaving 2 bases not matched to a gene. Germline V gene sequence: CDR1 SGHRS, CDR2 YFSETQ. This CDR3 has 16 amino acids. The CDR3 sequence: CASSFRLAGDTGELFF. For the CDR3, the DNA is TGCGCCAGCAGCTTTCGACTAGCGGGAGACACCGGGGAGCTGTTTTTT.

This clonotype was recorded at least ten times. This rearrangement joins TRBV3-1 to TRBJ2-7, with TRBD1 matching over 11 bases. V shed 1 base, J shed 4 bases, and the junction held 9 bases outside the gene matches. Germline CDR1 reads LGHDT; CDR2 reads YNNKEL (reference sequence). This CDR3 contains 17 residues. The CDR3 nucleotides read TGTGCCAGCAGCCAAGGGACAGGGGGCGCCCTTCGATACGAGCAGTACTTC. Its protein product is CASSQGTGGALRYEQYF.

The chain employs TRBV7-9 and TRBJ2-7, with 8 positions matching TRBD2. CDR1 and CDR2 from the germline V gene are SEHNR and FQNEAQ (reference sequence). The junction had 10 bases not matched to a gene; V was cut back by 6 bases and J by 6 bases. The CDR3 totals 14 residues. The CDR3 loop reads CASSRAGEVGEQYF. The CDR3 bases are TGTGCCAGCAGTCGAGCGGGAGAGGTGGGCGAGCAGTACTTC.

By proportion, this clonotype is medium-sized. The chain is built from TRBV20-1 and TRBJ2-2; 9 bases are a match to TRBD1. Losses at the gene ends were 2 bases for V and 0 bases for J; bases not matched to a gene: 4. CDR1 is DFQATT, CDR2 SNEGSKA, per germline (reference sequence). The CDR3 totals 16 residues. CDR3 sequence: CSARPQGAANTGELFF. DNA of the CDR3: TGCAGTGCTAGACCACAGGGGGCGGCGAACACCGGGGAGCTGTTTTTT.

This clonotype was seen more than once but under ten times. J is TRBJ2-7 and V is TRBV12-3 or TRBV12-4; D gene uncertain. This CDR3 comprises 19 residues. V was clipped by 9 bases and J by 1 base, with 31 bases between them. The CDR3 DNA reads as TGTGCCAGTGTAACAGTTTATGGTATTAGTGTGCTACAATCCTACGAGCAGTACTTC. It encodes CASVTVYGISVLQSYEQYF.

This clonotype appeared many times. This chain links TRBV5-1 with TRBJ2-1; perhaps D is TRBD1 or TRBD2 (5 bases each). The CDR3 runs 15 residues. Germline V CDR1 and CDR2: SGHRS, YFSETQ. V was cut by 2 bases and J by 8 bases, with 17 bases left in between. The CDR3: CASSFQGERFDEQFF. The CDR3 DNA is TGCGCCAGCAGCTTCCAGGGAGAACGTTTTGATGAGCAGTTCTTC.